What follows are 26 T cell receptor beta chains derived from one specimen sequenced in a study of blood T cells in healthy people across ages. Primed by a sample-barcoded 5' primer and a J-beta primer mix, a second PCR proceeded for 7 to 11 cycles. TCRdb re-called the 5' RACE reads through MiXCR, storing one row per CDR3 protein. Seen here are 1,500,000 or so distinct CDR3 sequences, roughly 64% observed once, and the top ten hold over 6.5%. The sequenced sample was blood. These receptors were taken from a man aged 18-30 years in good health.

This clonotype was observed a few times. This chain uses TRBV2 with TRBJ1-4; a weak D match, TRBD1 (5 bases). This CDR3 region has 23 residues. Germline CDR1 and CDR2: SNHLY and FYNNEI. V dropped 1 base and J dropped 4 bases, with 34 bases sitting between them. The CDR3 sequence is CASSEGEGWRGRLYTLSNEKLFF. The CDR3 coding sequence is TGTGCCAGCAGTGAAGGGGAAGGATGGAGGGGTCGACTATACACGTTAAGTAATGAAAAACTGTTTTTT.

This clonotype occurred a few times. The chain employs TRBV20-1 and TRBJ2-3, with unresolved D. The CDR3 has 10 amino acids. Germline V gene sequence: CDR1 DFQATT, CDR2 SNEGSKA (reference sequence). Trimming removed 6 bases from V and 3 bases from J, with 4 bases in between. The CDR3 reads CSAPTDTQYF. CDR3 bases: TGCAGTGCCCCAACAGATACGCAGTATTTT.

As DNA, the CDR3 is TGTGCCAGCAGCTTAGCCACTCGGACAGGGCACACTGAAGCTTTCTTT. Protein sequence: CASSLATRTGHTEAFF. The rearrangement uses TRBV11-2 and TRBJ1-1; 8 positions agree with TRBD1. This CDR3 comprises 16 residues. Per germline, CDR1 SGHAT and CDR2 FQNNGV. J was trimmed by 3 bases and V by 1 base; bases with no gene match: 7.

The chain employs TRBV12-3 or TRBV12-4 and TRBJ2-5, with 8 bases identical to TRBD1. Trimming cost V 6 bases and J 5 bases; bases outside gene matches: 11. The CDR3 is made up of 15 amino acids. CDR3 region: CASSLRGQLPETQYF. In DNA, the CDR3 is TGTGCCAGCAGCCTCAGGGGGCAGCTACCCGAGACCCAGTACTTC.

The chain links TRBV11-2 to TRBJ2-4, with D tentatively TRBD1 (5 bases). The DNA end lines up better with TRBJ2-7; the J call may be wrong. The CDR3 loop spans 14 amino acids. Germline V CDR1 and CDR2: SGHAT, FQNNGV. This chain's CDR3 is CASSGSDISYEQYF. The CDR3 DNA sequence: TGTGCCAGCAGCGGCTCGGACATATCATACGAGCAGTACTTC.

This chain connects TRBV29-1 to TRBJ2-5; no reliable D call. TRBJ2-7 explains the end of the DNA better; the J call may be wrong. The CDR3 extends over 15 amino acids. In germline, CDR1 is SQVTM, CDR2 ANQGSEA. In DNA form, the CDR3 reads TGCAGCGTTGATGTCGGGCCCTTAACCGGTTCCGAGCAGTACTTC. The encoded protein is CSVDVGPLTGSEQYF.

The sample holds a few counts of this clonotype. The chain is built from TRBV6-1 and TRBJ2-1; TRBD1 matches 9 bases. CDR1 MNHNS and CDR2 SASEGT come from the germline V gene. Germline trimming cut 7 bases from V and 6 bases from J; bases unmatched to any gene: 4. The CDR3 extends over 13 amino acids. CDR3 region: CASTGQGANEQFF. In DNA form, the CDR3 reads TGTGCCAGCACGGGACAGGGCGCCAATGAGCAGTTCTTC.

This chain links TRBV4-1 with TRBJ1-1, with TRBD1 matching over 9 bases. The V and J ends lost 3 bases and 4 bases, in that order; junction bases with no gene match: 9. CDR1 is MGHRA, CDR2 YSYEKL, per germline. The CDR3 has 16 amino acids. The CDR3 sequence: CASSQPGQGRGTEAFF. CDR3 in DNA: TGCGCCAGCAGCCAGCCGGGACAGGGTCGCGGCACTGAAGCTTTCTTT.

This chain connects TRBV28 to TRBJ1-4, with D possibly TRBD1 on 5 matching bases. Trimming pared 6 bases from V and 5 bases from J, leaving 13 bases between. The CDR3 is 14 amino acids. Germline CDR1 and CDR2: MDHEN and SYDVKM. CDR3 sequence reads: CASSPGPPNEKLFF. The CDR3 DNA reads as TGTGCCAGCAGCCCGGGACCGCCAAATGAAAAACTGTTTTTT.

The J gene is TRBJ1-6, the V gene TRBV2; 8 bases agree with TRBD1. Trimming at V came to 4 bases and at J to 12 bases, leaving 8 bases not matched to a gene. CDR1 SNHLY and CDR2 FYNNEI come from the germline V gene. The length of the CDR3 is 14 residues. CDR3 bases: TGTGCCAGCAGTGCCGACAGGGGATACCGACCCCTCCACTTT. It encodes CASSADRGYRPLHF.

The V and J genes are TRBV29-1 and TRBJ1-1; D is undetermined. Trimming left V 5 bases short and J 4 bases short, with 20 bases between. Germline V lookup: CDR1 SQVTM, CDR2 ANQGSEA. This CDR3 has 15 residues. DNA for the CDR3: TGCAGCGTTCACGGTCCGGCGGGCTCGGCCACTGAAGCTTTCTTT. Residues: CSVHGPAGSATEAFF.

CDR3 sequence (DNA): TGCAGTGCTCATACTAGCGGGAGTCGAGAGACCCAGTACTTC. It translates to CSAHTSGSRETQYF. The rearrangement links TRBV20-1 to TRBJ2-4; 11 nucleotides align to TRBD2. The J call is doubtful: the DNA matches TRBJ2-5 better. CDR1 is DFQATT and CDR2 is SNEGSKA in the germline V gene (reference sequence). The CDR3 runs 14 residues.

This rearrangement joins TRBV5-4 to TRBJ1-2; D might be TRBD1 (5 bases). CDR1 is SGHNT and CDR2 is YYREEE in the germline V gene (reference sequence). The CDR3 runs to 14 residues. Trimming took off 5 bases at V and 5 bases at J, with 16 bases between the two ends. CDR3: CASSQPGPLYGYTF. In DNA, the CDR3 is TGTGCCAGCAGTCAGCCGGGACCCTTATATGGCTACACCTTC.

The chain employs TRBV28 and TRBJ2-7, with 7 bases aligning to TRBD1. The CDR3 has 15 residues. The germline V gene has CDR1 MDHEN and CDR2 SYDVKM. The ends lost 6 bases at V and 2 bases at J; junction bases unmatched: 10. As DNA, the CDR3 is TGTGCCAGCAGGCTAAAGGGACAGAGACCCTACGAGCAGTACTTC. Protein: CASRLKGQRPYEQYF.

This clonotype turned up a few times. The chain joins TRBV7-9 to TRBJ2-1, with D unresolved. CDR1 is SEHNR, CDR2 FQNEAQ, per germline (reference sequence). The CDR3 has 12 amino acids. V was cut by 4 bases and J by 8 bases, with 9 bases left in between. The CDR3 region is CASSSDGYEQFF. The CDR3 DNA sequence: TGTGCCAGCAGCTCTGATGGTTATGAGCAGTTCTTC. Combining the CDR3 with reference TRBV7-9 and TRBJ2-1 gives the whole variable domain DTGVSQNPRHKITKRGQNVTFRCDPISEHNRLYWYRQTLGQGPEFLTYFQNEAQLEKSRLLSDRFSAERPKGSFSTLEIQRTEQGDSAMYLCASSSDGYEQFFGPGTRLTVL.

The chain joins TRBV4-3 to TRBJ2-3; 9 nucleotides align to TRBD2. This CDR3 spans 17 amino acids. CDR1 is LGHNA and CDR2 is YSLEER in the germline V gene. V shed 2 bases and J 3 bases; nucleotides not matched to a gene: 9. The CDR3 DNA sequence: TGCGCCAGCAGCCAACACTCCCTAGCGGGGAGGACAGATACGCAGTATTTT. Residues: CASSQHSLAGRTDTQYF.

The chain joins TRBV4-1 to TRBJ1-6; unclear D gene. The CDR3 covers 16 residues. V gave up 3 bases and J gave up 0 bases, with 9 bases separating them. Germline CDR1 and CDR2: MGHRA and YSYEKL. CDR3: CASSQGWSSYNSPLHF. Written as DNA, the CDR3 is TGCGCCAGCAGCCAGGGTTGGAGCTCCTATAATTCACCCCTCCACTTT.

The chain carries TRBV28 and TRBJ1-6, with TRBD1 identical over 12 bases. Germline CDR1 reads MDHEN; CDR2 reads SYDVKM. Trimming took 7 bases from V and 3 from J; bases not matched to a gene: 7. CDR3 length: 17 amino acids. The CDR3 DNA reads as TGTGCCAGCAATCCGGGACAGGGGGCGAACTATAATTCACCCCTCCACTTT. Amino acids: CASNPGQGANYNSPLHF.

The chain recombines TRBV6-5 with TRBJ1-2; possibly TRBD1 for D (5 bases). The CDR3 length is 14 residues. Germline V gene lookup returns CDR1 MNHEY and CDR2 SVGAGI. The germline V and J ends were trimmed by 0 bases and 5 bases, with 10 bases remaining between them. This CDR3 reads CASSYSIGGYGYTF. The CDR3 nucleotides read TGTGCCAGCAGTTACTCGATTGGGGGATATGGCTACACCTTC.

V is TRBV7-9 and J is TRBJ2-3, with a tentative D call TRBD2 (6 bases). Germline V gene lookup returns CDR1 SEHNR and CDR2 FQNEAQ (reference sequence). V lost 3 bases, J lost 5 bases, and 15 bases lay in between. The CDR3 loop spans 15 amino acids. CDR3 sequence: CASSFHPSVIDTQYF. The CDR3 DNA reads TGTGCCAGCAGCTTCCACCCTAGCGTAATAGATACGCAGTATTTT.

J is TRBJ1-2 and V is TRBV21-1; no DNA check was done on the table's D call, TRBD1. TRBV21-1 represents a pseudogene. This CDR3 comprises 17 residues. CDR3 DNA sequence: TGTGCCAGCAGACGTATCAATCGGACAGACCCAAACTATGGCTACACCTTC. Its translation is CASRRINRTDPNYGYTF.

The chain joins TRBV25-1 to TRBJ1-5; D perhaps matches TRBD1 (5 bases). Trimming stripped 5 bases from V and 5 bases from J, with 13 bases between. This CDR3 comprises 14 residues. The germline V gene encodes CDR1 MGHDK and CDR2 SYGVNS. CDR3 DNA sequence: TGTGCCAGCAGTCCCTCCTTCAGGGATCAGCCCCAGCATTTT. Amino acid sequence: CASSPSFRDQPQHF.

This chain connects TRBV12-3 or TRBV12-4 to TRBJ2-2; D might be TRBD1 or TRBD2, each matching 6 bases. The CDR3 covers 15 residues. Trimming took off 6 bases at V and 4 bases at J, with 15 bases between the two ends. The CDR3 DNA sequence: TGTGCCAGCAGGTTTTCACAGGGAGGCACCGGGGAGCTGTTTTTT. It specifies CASRFSQGGTGELFF.

V and J are TRBV6-5 and TRBJ1-5; 8 positions agree with TRBD1. This CDR3 has 15 amino acids. Germline V gene data show CDR1 as MNHEY and CDR2 as SVGAGI. The V segment lost 8 bases and the J segment 3 bases; nucleotides outside the gene matches: 9. CDR3 bases: TGTGCCAGCGGTAAAGACAGGGGAATCAATCAGCCCCAGCATTTT. It encodes CASGKDRGINQPQHF.

The chain is built from TRBV5-6 and TRBJ2-1, with D maybe TRBD1 (5 bases). CDR3 size: 15 residues. The germline CDR1 and CDR2 sequences are SGHDT and YYEEEE. V lost 0 bases and J lost 0, with 7 bases in between. The chain's CDR3 is CASSLDRNSYNEQFF. The CDR3 DNA follows: TGTGCCAGCAGCTTGGACAGGAACTCCTACAATGAGCAGTTCTTC.

This clonotype has more than one count but fewer than ten. V gene TRBV4-2 combines with J gene TRBJ2-6; D might be TRBD2 (6 bases). CDR3 length: 19 amino acids. Between the trimmed V and J ends, which lost 0 bases and 2 bases, there was a span of 17 bases. CDR1 and CDR2 (germline): LGHNA, YNFKEQ. The CDR3 region is CASSQDQGSGAAGANVLTF. The CDR3 bases are TGTGCCAGCAGCCAAGATCAGGGCTCGGGAGCAGCTGGGGCCAACGTCCTGACTTTC.